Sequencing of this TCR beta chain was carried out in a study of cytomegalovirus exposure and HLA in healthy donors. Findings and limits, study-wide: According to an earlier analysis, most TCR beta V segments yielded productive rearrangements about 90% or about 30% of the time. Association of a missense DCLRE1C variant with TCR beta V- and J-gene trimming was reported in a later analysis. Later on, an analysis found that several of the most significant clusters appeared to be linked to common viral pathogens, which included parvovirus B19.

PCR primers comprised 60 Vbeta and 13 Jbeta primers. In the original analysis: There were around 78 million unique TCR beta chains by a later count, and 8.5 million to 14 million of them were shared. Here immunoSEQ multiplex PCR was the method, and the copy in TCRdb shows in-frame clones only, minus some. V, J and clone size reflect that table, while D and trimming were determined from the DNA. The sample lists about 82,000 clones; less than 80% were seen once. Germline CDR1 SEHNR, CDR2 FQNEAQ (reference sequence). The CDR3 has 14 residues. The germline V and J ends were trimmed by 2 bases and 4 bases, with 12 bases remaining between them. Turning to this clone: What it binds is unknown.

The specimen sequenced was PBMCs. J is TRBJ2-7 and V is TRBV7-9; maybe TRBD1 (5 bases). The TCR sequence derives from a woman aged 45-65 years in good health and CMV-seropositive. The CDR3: CASSLPQGKYEQYF. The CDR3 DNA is TGTGCCAGCAGCTTACCCCAGGGCAAGTACGAGCAGTACTTC.